The rows below give T cell receptor beta chains drawn from one sample of a study of beta chain features in type 1 diabetes. The data were produced by immunoSEQ multiplex PCR, yet TCRdb's version contains in-frame clones alone and is incomplete. The data contain 150,000 or so clones, approximately 9.1% of them seen just once; the ten biggest clones take up roughly 2.5%. Sequences were obtained from central memory CD4+ T cells from blood. These receptors all come from a woman under 30 in good health. The conserved cysteine and the conserved F or W are not part of the CDR3 here. Clone sizes are given selectively: once, few, many, or a class where the clone is expanded.

V gene,clone size,CDR3 protein
TRBV6-5,few,ASSTSGTDTQY
TRBV7-3,many,ASSFTGTGSYEQY
TRBV7-9,.,ASSLGTRLINEKLF
TRBV6-6,.,ASSPMGGTGDNEQF
TRBV4-2,many,ASSQDQGLAQSTDTQY
TRBV6-1,.,ASSVGSRVNPTRAF
TRBV10-3,.,ASRTGLNTEAF
TRBV7-8,.,ASSSTAGETQY
TRBV5-1,.,ASSLGTGTGEQY
TRBV5-4,few,ASSSAGTGNTEAF
TRBV5-4,.,ASSWDTNTEAF
TRBV11-1,few,ASILNSGLARETQY